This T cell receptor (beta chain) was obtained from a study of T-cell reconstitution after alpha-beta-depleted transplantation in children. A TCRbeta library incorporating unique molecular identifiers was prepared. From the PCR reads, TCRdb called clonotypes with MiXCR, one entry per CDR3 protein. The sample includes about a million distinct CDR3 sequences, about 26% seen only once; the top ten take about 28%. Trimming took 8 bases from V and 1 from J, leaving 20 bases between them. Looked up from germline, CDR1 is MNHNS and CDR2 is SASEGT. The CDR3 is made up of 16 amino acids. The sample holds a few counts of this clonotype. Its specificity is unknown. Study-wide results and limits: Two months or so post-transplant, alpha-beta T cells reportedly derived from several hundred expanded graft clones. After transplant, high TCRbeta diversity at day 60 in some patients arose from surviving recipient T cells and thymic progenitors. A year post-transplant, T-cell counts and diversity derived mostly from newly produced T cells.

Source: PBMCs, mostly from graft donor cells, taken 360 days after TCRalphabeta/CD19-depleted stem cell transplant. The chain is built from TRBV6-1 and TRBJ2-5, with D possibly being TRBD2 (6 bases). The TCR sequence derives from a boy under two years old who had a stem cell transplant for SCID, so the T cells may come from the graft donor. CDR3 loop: CASGTKLGDFQETQYF. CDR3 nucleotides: TGTGCCAGCGGGACGAAACTTGGGGACTTCCAAGAGACCCAGTACTTC.